This is a list of T cell receptor beta chains from one sample in a study of response to subunit inactivated influenza vaccine. In TCRdb, the RT-PCR reads were re-called with MiXCR into one record per CDR3 protein. The profile shows about 800,000 distinct CDR3 sequences, around 20% of them singletons. The sequenced sample was PBMCs from blood, obtained 5 days after vaccination. These receptors were obtained from a man aged 50-59 years who received an inactivated influenza vaccine. Each CDR3 is given with its conserved first and last residue. Clone size, where shown, is once, few, many, or a class for clones that have expanded.

v_call clone_size cdr3_aa
TRBV20-1 few CSAEWGHQGTDTQYF
TRBV20-1 few CSATGTSWEQYF
TRBV12-3/TRBV12-4 NA CASSLSLRTGRSPQYF
TRBV7-9 NA CASSLGRLALIRETQYF
TRBV4-3 few CASSQTSEGETEAFF
TRBV10-3 few CAISVQGQETQYF
TRBV28 few CASRYLDQPQHF
TRBV6-1 few CASSPGQGFAYEQYF
TRBV20-1 NA CSASTRGHLAKNIQYF
TRBV20-1 NA CSAEGHNEQFF
TRBV5-1 few CASTRTSGAHTGELFF
TRBV15 few CATSRGYSGPNIQYF
TRBV7-7 few CASSRGQGGAETQYF
TRBV27 NA CASSFGGRVNEQFF
TRBV5-1 few CASSLVVGTASYEQYF
TRBV5-1 NA CASSSGRTQETQYF
TRBV29-1 many CSVVARRQETQYF
TRBV10-3 many CAIVDSNTGELFF
TRBV5-1 NA CASSLKPGQGNNEQFF
TRBV28 few CASTPGWSNQPQHF
TRBV20-1 NA CSATRLAGDSTDTQYF
TRBV24-1 few CATSDPAGGNEQFF
TRBV5-1 NA CASNPGPQKADTQYF
TRBV20-1 NA CSAYPGGGQPQHF
TRBV6-1 NA CASSEVGSTDTQYF
TRBV20-1 few CSARSTGVKADTQYF
TRBV5-6 few CASSLVPVALNEQFF
TRBV12-3/TRBV12-4 NA CAFSLASRDRRYNEKLFF
TRBV5-1 few CASSLNGQIVSYGYTF
TRBV5-5 few CASSFTAAAYNEQFF
TRBV5-1 NA CASSLAPGQSYEQYF
TRBV3-1 NA CASSPGGSIHGYTF
TRBV25-1 NA CATGDGELFF
TRBV5-1 few CASRQTVGETQYF
TRBV15 NA CATSRGVGHRNQPQHF
TRBV4-3 NA CASSQDRIGGNTEAFF
TRBV20-1 NA CSAAPGYEQYF
TRBV5-5 many CASSSTGAGMDTQYF
TRBV20-1 NA CSARIQLQETQYF
TRBV5-6 NA CASSFILVSYEQYF
TRBV6-1 NA CASAAVNNSPLHF
TRBV5-1 many CASSLVGDSYEQYF
TRBV7-2 NA CASSLSGQQTDTQYF
TRBV9 few CASSVGTGILSYEQYF
TRBV29-1 many CSVEQGYEQYF
TRBV11-2 NA CASSLVGQMYF
TRBV12-3/TRBV12-4 few CASSSVGVQSANSPLHF
TRBV28 few CASTGRNSLSYEQYF
TRBV28 once CASRYNAGSHAEQYF
TRBV7-2 NA CASSSSGTTFSPLHF
TRBV25-1 NA CASSASLAGAYNEQFF
TRBV18 few CASSPLSLRGTDTQYF
TRBV20-1 NA CSASPPRSGAREQYF
TRBV6-5 NA CASSYGTSGEQFF
TRBV27 NA CASSSPLRGLADTQYF
TRBV14 few CASSHSYQETQYF
TRBV2 many CASSPDRERGYTF
TRBV20-1 NA CSAREAGDRDNEQFF
TRBV15 NA CATSSGEGFEQYF